This TCR beta chain was obtained from a study of blood T cells in healthy people across ages. Overall study: Using template switching, researchers captured about one barcoded beta molecule for each two T cells.

With each sample, at least 5 micrograms of total RNA were extracted. The study, taken as a whole, reports: Among long-lived donors, naive CD4+ cells were more numerous and diversity higher than in aged donors.

In regard to this clonotype: What it binds is unknown.

Through a sample-barcoded 5' primer and a J-beta primer mix, a second PCR was run for roughly 7 to 12 cycles. TCRdb recomputed calls from the 5' RACE reads with MiXCR, one row per CDR3 protein. The repertoire holds roughly 500,000 distinct CDR3 sequences, with around 24% as singletons. CDR3 size: 15 residues. Trimming cost V 1 base and J 4 bases, with 13 bases left between them. CDR1 and CDR2 from the germline V gene are LGHNA and YSLEER. These data were also reused for a study on T cells of mothers and their children.

V and J are TRBV4-3 and TRBJ1-1; D might be TRBD1 (6 bases). The origin of this receptor is a boy aged 5-17 years in good health. Source material: blood. CDR3: CASSQAGGQVTEAFF. CDR3 nucleotides: TGCGCCAGCAGCCAAGCCGGGGGGCAGGTCACTGAAGCTTTCTTT.